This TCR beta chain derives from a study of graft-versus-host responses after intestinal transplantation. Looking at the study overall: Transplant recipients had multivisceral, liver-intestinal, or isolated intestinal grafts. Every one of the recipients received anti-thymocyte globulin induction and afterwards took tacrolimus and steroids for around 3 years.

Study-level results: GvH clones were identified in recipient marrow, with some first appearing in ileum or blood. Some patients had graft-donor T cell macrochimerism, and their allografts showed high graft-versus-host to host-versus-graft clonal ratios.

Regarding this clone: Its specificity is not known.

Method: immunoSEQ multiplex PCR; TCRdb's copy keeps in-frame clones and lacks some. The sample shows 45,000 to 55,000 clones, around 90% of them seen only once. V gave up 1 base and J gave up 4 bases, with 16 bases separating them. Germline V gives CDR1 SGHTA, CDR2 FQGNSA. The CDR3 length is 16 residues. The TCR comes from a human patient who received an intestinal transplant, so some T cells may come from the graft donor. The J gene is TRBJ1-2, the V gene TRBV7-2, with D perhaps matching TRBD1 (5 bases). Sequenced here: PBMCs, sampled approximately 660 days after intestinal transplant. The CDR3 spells CASSLDSSRQRYGYTF. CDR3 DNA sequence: TGTGCCAGCAGCTTAGACTCTTCTCGACAGCGCTATGGCTACACCTTC.